These 27 T cell receptor beta chains originate from one sample sequenced in a study of blood T cell repertoires in COVID-19. The data were produced by immunoSEQ multiplex PCR, yet TCRdb's version contains in-frame clones alone and is incomplete. The repertoire holds roughly 300,000 clones, with 80% to 90% as singletons. What was sequenced was PBMCs or T cells enriched from blood (not recorded which). The receptors stem from a man aged 25-45 years who had recovered from COVID-19.

The J gene is TRBJ2-3, the V gene TRBV5-4; D unresolved. V lost 4 bases to trimming and J lost 0 bases, with 6 bases between them. This CDR3 has 13 amino acids. Germline V gives CDR1 SGHNT, CDR2 YYREEE (reference sequence). As DNA, the CDR3 is TGTGCCAGCAGCCGTACTAGCACAGATACGCAGTATTTT. Its translation is CASSRTSTDTQYF.

V usage is TRBV18 and J usage is TRBJ2-5; 8 bases line up with TRBD2. Trimming cost V 2 bases and J 2 bases; bases outside gene matches: 1. Germline V gene sequence: CDR1 KGHSH, CDR2 LQKENI. The CDR3 length is 14 residues. The CDR3 bases are TGTGCCAGCTCACCAACGGGGGGGCAAGAGACCCAGTACTTC. This encodes CASSPTGGQETQYF.

This clone occurred once. The V call is TRBV5-1, the J call TRBJ2-5; TRBD1 aligns across 8 bases. The CDR3 spans 16 residues. The ends lost 3 bases at V and 9 bases at J; junction bases unmatched: 16. Germline-derived CDR1 and CDR2 are SGHRS and YFSETQ. The CDR3: CASSSGGTTGGMAQYF. In DNA, the CDR3 is TGCGCCAGCAGCTCCGGCGGGACAACAGGGGGGATGGCCCAGTACTTC.

A few counts support this clone. The chain couples TRBV20-1 to TRBJ1-1; D possibly corresponds to TRBD1 (5 bases). The CDR3 spans 11 residues. Trimming took 3 bases from V and 11 from J, leaving 13 bases between them. CDR1 DFQATT and CDR2 SNEGSKA come from the germline V gene (reference sequence). CDR3 bases: TGCAGTGCTAGCGAGGCAGGGTCGGCTTTCTTT. It encodes CSASEAGSAFF.

This clone was detected once. This sample includes further DNA sequences coding for the same CDR3. The V and J genes are TRBV28 and TRBJ1-3, with D maybe TRBD1 (5 bases). The CDR3 length is 14 residues. V lost 4 bases, J lost 0 bases, and 7 bases lay in between. CDR1 and CDR2 from the germline V gene are MDHEN and SYDVKM. The CDR3 sequence is CASSSTGSGNTIYF. CDR3 nucleotide sequence: TGTGCCAGCAGTTCTACAGGCTCTGGAAACACCATATATTTT. The full variable domain, rest sourced from reference TRBV28 and TRBJ1-3, is DVKVTQSSRYLVKRTGEKVFLECVQDMDHENMFWYRQDPGLGLRLIYFSYDVKMKEKGDIPEGYSVSREKKERFSLILESASTNQTSMYLCASSSTGSGNTIYFGEGSWLTVV.

V is TRBV18 and J is TRBJ2-1, with a tentative D call TRBD2 (5 bases). Germline V CDR1 and CDR2: KGHSH, LQKENI. This CDR3 contains 16 residues. Between the trimmed V and J ends, which lost 0 bases and 0 bases, there was a span of 9 bases. DNA for the CDR3: TGTGCCAGCTCACCACCGGGAGTACGCTCCTACAATGAGCAGTTCTTC. It specifies CASSPPGVRSYNEQFF.

The chain is built from TRBV13 and TRBJ1-5; a possible D gene is TRBD1 (5 bases). Germline assignment: CDR1 PRHDT and CDR2 FYEKMQ (reference sequence). Trimming pared 0 bases from V and 0 bases from J, leaving 9 bases between. This CDR3 spans 16 amino acids. The CDR3 DNA is TGTGCCAGCAGCTTAGGCCGGGGGAATAGCAATCAGCCCCAGCATTTT. This gives the protein CASSLGRGNSNQPQHF.

This rearrangement joins TRBV6-5 to TRBJ1-1; TRBD1 matches at 10 bases. This CDR3 spans 15 amino acids. After removal of 3 bases from V and 5 bases from J, the junction contained 6 bases not matched to a gene. Germline CDR1 reads MNHEY; CDR2 reads SVGAGI. CDR3 amino acids: CASSYSTGGRTEAFF. The CDR3 bases are TGTGCCAGCAGTTATTCGACAGGGGGCAGGACTGAAGCTTTCTTT.

The chain recombines TRBV4-1 with TRBJ1-3; tentatively, D is TRBD1 (5 bases). The CDR3 loop spans 14 amino acids. Trimming took off 1 base at V and 3 bases at J, with 7 bases between the two ends. Germline V lookup: CDR1 MGHRA, CDR2 YSYEKL. The CDR3 loop is CASSQVRVGNTIYF. The DNA for the CDR3 is TGCGCCAGCAGCCAAGTCAGGGTTGGAAACACCATATATTTT.

The chain couples TRBV6-6 to TRBJ1-5; 10 bases align to TRBD1. Per germline, CDR1 MNHNY and CDR2 SVGAGI (reference sequence). J gave up 6 bases and V 2 bases, and 1 base lay outside the gene matches. The CDR3 has 14 amino acids. CDR3 region: CASSYGQGVQPQHF. CDR3 in DNA: TGTGCCAGCAGTTACGGACAGGGGGTTCAGCCCCAGCATTTT.

The V gene is TRBV27, the J gene TRBJ2-7; TRBD1 aligns across 8 bases. V lost 6 bases and J lost 6; bases outside the gene matches: 19. CDR3 length: 17 residues. From germline, CDR1 is MNHEY and CDR2 SMNVEV (reference sequence). The CDR3 nucleotides read TGTGCCAGCAGGGCGATCGTCAGGGGGCCCCTCGGGAGCGAGCAGTACTTC. Translation: CASRAIVRGPLGSEQYF.

The V and J genes are TRBV28 and TRBJ1-2; TRBD1 is a possible D gene (6 bases). CDR3 size: 18 residues. Trimming stripped 4 bases from V and 4 bases from J, with 25 bases between. Germline-derived CDR1 and CDR2 are MDHEN and SYDVKM. The CDR3 is CASSSSQPHRATTYGYTF. CDR3 DNA: TGTGCCAGCAGTTCTAGCCAACCCCACAGGGCAACTACCTATGGCTACACCTTC.

The V and J genes are TRBV23-1 and TRBJ2-4; TRBD1 matches 9 bases. TRBV23-1 is given ORF status, its function remaining uncertain. This CDR3 has 17 residues. V shed 1 base, J shed 7 bases, and the junction held 11 bases outside the gene matches. The CDR3, as DNA: TGCGCCAGCAGTCAATGCGCCGGGACAGGGACGTCGAACATTCAGTACTTC. Amino acid sequence: CASSQCAGTGTSNIQYF.

The genes are TRBV5-6 and TRBJ2-7; D gene unclear. Germline V gene lookup returns CDR1 SGHDT and CDR2 YYEEEE. The V end lost 2 bases, the J end lost 2 bases, and 11 bases lay between the germline ends. There are 14 residues in the CDR3. Written as DNA, the CDR3 is TGTGCCAGCAGCTTCGGTGAATTCGCCTACGAGCAGTACTTC. Its translation: CASSFGEFAYEQYF.

The V gene is TRBV7-8, the J gene TRBJ1-5, with 7 positions matching TRBD1. CDR1 and CDR2 from the germline V gene are SGHVS and FQNEAQ. V gave up 4 bases and J gave up 0 bases; unmatched junction bases: 9. This CDR3 comprises 17 residues. The DNA for the CDR3 is TGTGCCAGCAGCTCTGCAGGGGGAGGTTATAGCAATCAGCCCCAGCATTTT. Translation gives CASSSAGGGYSNQPQHF.

The CDR3 sequence is CASSQGNRGWTGELFF. CDR3 in DNA: TGTGCCAGCAGCCAAGGGAACAGGGGGTGGACCGGGGAGCTGTTTTTT. This rearrangement joins TRBV3-1 (or the pseudogene TRBV3-2) to TRBJ2-2; 8 nucleotides match TRBD1. The CDR3 covers 16 residues. V gave up 1 base and J gave up 5 bases; unmatched junction bases: 6. The germline V gene encodes CDR1 LGHDT and CDR2 YNNKEL (reference sequence).

The gene calls are TRBV3-1 (or the pseudogene TRBV3-2) and TRBJ1-2, with a possible D match to TRBD1 (5 bases). The CDR3 spans 13 residues. The V end lost 5 bases, the J end lost 8 bases, and 15 bases lay between the germline ends. Germline values: CDR1 LGHDT, CDR2 YNNKEL (reference sequence). CDR3 amino acids: CASSSPGLQGYTF. The CDR3 DNA reads as TGTGCCAGCAGCTCACCAGGGCTGCAGGGCTACACCTTC.

As regards this clone: Distinct nucleotide sequences in the sample also encode this CDR3. CDR3 amino acids: CASSPGNYGYTF. The CDR3 nucleotides are TGTGCCAGCAGTCCGGGAAACTATGGCTACACCTTC. This sequence joins TRBV12-3 or TRBV12-4 and TRBJ1-2; D is unresolved. The CDR3 length is 12 residues. V dropped 5 bases and J dropped 2 bases, with 6 bases sitting between them.

This clone was observed a few times. The chain links TRBV25-1 to TRBJ1-2; maybe TRBD1 (6 bases). CDR3 length: 14 amino acids. In germline, CDR1 is MGHDK, CDR2 SYGVNS. V dropped 4 bases and J dropped 4 bases, with 13 bases sitting between them. The CDR3 reads CASSVVGQTYGYTF. The CDR3 DNA reads TGTGCCAGCAGTGTGGTTGGACAGACCTATGGCTACACCTTC.

The CDR3 loop is CAIGPAVGTQYF. The CDR3 region has the DNA TGTGCCATCGGGCCAGCGGTCGGGACCCAGTACTTC. This rearrangement joins TRBV10-3 to TRBJ2-5, with D possibly matching TRBD2 (5 bases). The CDR3 totals 12 residues. Germline V lookup: CDR1 ENHRY, CDR2 SYGVKD. Between the trimmed V and J ends, which lost 8 bases and 7 bases, there was a span of 14 bases.

For this clone: Germline and junction disagree at one end, which may indicate a read error. The V gene is TRBV7-7, the J gene TRBJ2-3, with 8 bases matching TRBD1. CDR1 SSHAT and CDR2 FNYEAQ come from the germline V gene (reference sequence). The CDR3 has 14 amino acids. The CDR3 DNA sequence: TGTGCTAGCAGCCTTGGGACAGGCCCAGATACGCAGTATTTT. It yields the protein CASSLGTGPDTQYF.

The chain recombines TRBV2 with TRBJ2-7; tentative D call: TRBD2 (5 bases). This CDR3 spans 13 amino acids. Germline CDR1 and CDR2: SNHLY and FYNNEI. Trimming cost V 3 bases and J 3 bases, with 9 bases left between them. CDR3 nucleotide sequence: TGTGCCAGCAGTGACGGGAACGACTACGAGCAGTACTTC. Its protein product is CASSDGNDYEQYF.

A few counts support this clone. The rearrangement joins TRBV6-5 to TRBJ1-2; 7 bases fit TRBD1. With V trimmed by 5 bases and J by 4 bases, 7 bases remained unmatched. The CDR3 covers 14 residues. Germline V lookup: CDR1 MNHEY, CDR2 SVGAGI. As DNA, the CDR3 is TGTGCCAGCAGTATTACAGGGGTCGGCTATGGCTACACCTTC. Its translation: CASSITGVGYGYTF.

This rearrangement joins TRBV28 to TRBJ2-7; TRBD1 might be the D (6 bases). The CDR3 consists of 13 residues. The germline gives CDR1 MDHEN, CDR2 SYDVKM. Deletions cut 2 bases from V and 7 bases from J, with 12 bases between. CDR3 sequence reads: CASSLQGLGEQYF. The DNA of the CDR3 is TGTGCCAGCAGTTTACAGGGGTTGGGAGAGCAGTACTTC. The entire variable domain, with the rest obtained from reference TRBV28 and TRBJ2-7, is as follows: DVKVTQSSRYLVKRTGEKVFLECVQDMDHENMFWYRQDPGLGLRLIYFSYDVKMKEKGDIPEGYSVSREKKERFSLILESASTNQTSMYLCASSLQGLGEQYFGPGTRLTVT.

This clone was detected only a few times. The V and J genes are TRBV5-4 and TRBJ1-1; D remains unclear. The CDR3 consists of 12 residues. V dropped 0 bases and J dropped 6 bases, with 6 bases sitting between them. Per germline, CDR1 SGHNT and CDR2 YYREEE (reference sequence). The CDR3 protein is CASSLGSAEAFF. CDR3 sequence (DNA): TGTGCCAGCAGCTTGGGTTCGGCTGAAGCTTTCTTT.

The chain carries TRBV30 and TRBJ2-3, with 12 bases matching TRBD2. CDR3 size: 16 residues. Germline CDR1 is GTSNPN and CDR2 is SVGIG (reference sequence). The ends lost 2 bases at V and 2 bases at J; junction bases unmatched: 5. As DNA, the CDR3 is TGTGCCTGGAGTTCTGGACTAGCGGGGTACACAGATACGCAGTATTTT. It is translated as CAWSSGLAGYTDTQYF.

The rearrangement links TRBV24-1 to TRBJ2-1, with a weak D call TRBD2 (5 bases). The CDR3 has 13 amino acids. The V gene's germline CDR1 is KGHDR and CDR2 SFDVKD. Trimming left V 3 bases short and J 8 bases short, with 10 bases between. CDR3 region: CATSDPDSYEQFF. DNA of the CDR3: TGTGCCACCAGTGATCCGGACTCGTATGAGCAGTTCTTC.